This is a list of T cell receptor beta chains from one sample in a study of T cells in Graves' hyperthyroidism and ophthalmopathy. TCRdb processed the multiplex PCR reads anew with MiXCR; each CDR3 protein has one entry. The table lists hundreds of thousands of distinct CDR3 sequences, about 15% of them singletons. Specimen: blood. Receptors were obtained from a woman aged 18-29 years with Graves' hyperthyroidism. Each CDR3 is given with its conserved first and last residue. Fields, in order: clone size, D gene, V gene, J gene, CDR3 DNA, CDR3 protein. A D gene is named only where the DNA matches it firmly. Part of the rows lack a size; the others show once, few, many or a class for expanded clones.

many	TRBD2	TRBV7-9	TRBJ2-7	TGTGCCAGCAGCTTTCAACTAGCGGGTTCCCAAGAGCAGTACTTC	CASSFQLAGSQEQYF
.	.	TRBV6-2/TRBV6-3	TRBJ2-5	TGTGCCAGCAGGCGTCCAGGGGGGCTAGGAGAGACCCAGTACTTC	CASRRPGGLGETQYF
.	.	TRBV6-2/TRBV6-3	TRBJ2-7	TGTGCCAGCAGTTACCTGGGGGAGTACGTGCAGTACTTC	CASSYLGEYVQYF
.	TRBD2	TRBV12-3/TRBV12-4	TRBJ2-5	TGTGCCAGCACCCTTGGGTGGACTAGCGGATCGGTCCAAGAGACCCAGTACTTC	CASTLGWTSGSVQETQYF
once	.	TRBV19	TRBJ2-4	TGTGCCAGTACTGGTAGGCGGCAAAACATTCAGTACTTC	CASTGRRQNIQYF
many	TRBD2	TRBV3-1	TRBJ2-5	TGTGCCAGCAGCCTAGGGACTAGCGGGAGTACCTTTAAAGAGACCCAGTACTTC	CASSLGTSGSTFKETQYF
.	.	TRBV6-1	TRBJ2-3	TGTGCCAGCAGTGAAGGTAGTTTTTGGGGTTCCCACACAGATACGCAGTATTTT	CASSEGSFWGSHTDTQYF
few	.	TRBV30	TRBJ1-1	TGTGCCTGGAGTCGTTTAGGGATCACCATTGAGAACACTGAAGCTTTCTTT	CAWSRLGITIENTEAFF
.	.	TRBV19	TRBJ2-3	TGTGCCAGTACCGACAGTCTGTGGGAGAGAGATACGCAGTATTTT	CASTDSLWERDTQYF
many	TRBD1	TRBV6-2/TRBV6-3	TRBJ1-1	TGTGCCAGCAGTTATGGGACAGGGAGGCCTGAAGCTTTCTTT	CASSYGTGRPEAFF
many	TRBD1	TRBV3-1	TRBJ2-2	TGTGCCAGCAGCCAAGAGACAGGGGAGAACACCGGGGAGCTGTTTTTT	CASSQETGENTGELFF
many	.	TRBV28	TRBJ2-1	TGTGCCAGCAGTACCACCACAGGGTCGAAATACAATGAGCAGTTCTTC	CASSTTTGSKYNEQFF
.	.	TRBV10-3	TRBJ1-5	TGTGCCATCGGAGAACAGGGAACGTATCAGCCCCAGCATTTT	CAIGEQGTYQPQHF
.	TRBD1	TRBV7-3	TRBJ2-2	TGTGCCAGCAGCTCCCAGGGGGAAGACACCGGGGAGCTGTTTTTT	CASSSQGEDTGELFF
.	TRBD1	TRBV7-2	TRBJ2-5	TGTGCCAGCAGCTTAGCAGGGGGCCGGTACCAAGAGACCCAGTACTTC	CASSLAGGRYQETQYF
many	.	TRBV18	TRBJ1-1	TGTGCCAGCTCACCCCCAGGCGGAGCGGACACTGAAGCTTTCTTT	CASSPPGGADTEAFF
many	.	TRBV28	TRBJ1-6	TGTGCCAGCAGTCCCCCCGTGAATTCACCCCTCCACTTT	CASSPPVNSPLHF
many	TRBD2	TRBV10-1	TRBJ2-2	TGCGCCAGCAGCGGGACTAGCGGGAGAAGCACCGGGGAGCTGTTTTTT	CASSGTSGRSTGELFF
.	TRBD1	TRBV6-1	TRBJ2-1	TGTGCCAGCGCCTATTCACAGGGGGGGCAGTTCTTC	CASAYSQGGQFF
.	TRBD2	TRBV7-9	TRBJ2-1	TGTGCCAGCAGAGCGGACCATCAGCGGGGTGAGCAGTTCTTC	CASRADHQRGEQFF
many	.	TRBV27	TRBJ1-1	TGTGCCAGCAGTTTATCGGTGCAGGCAGAAGCTTTCTTT	CASSLSVQAEAFF
few	TRBD2	TRBV4-1	TRBJ2-5	TGCGCCAGCAGCCCCCTACTAGCGGGGTACCAAGAGACCCAGTACTTC	CASSPLLAGYQETQYF
once	.	TRBV4-3	TRBJ2-2	TGCGCCAGCAGCCGTAGAAAGGCCGGGGAGCTGTTTTTT	CASSRRKAGELFF
.	.	TRBV11-2	TRBJ2-7	TGTGCCAGCAGTAGTGACAGGCCTCGGGGCAATGAGCAGTACTTC	CASSSDRPRGNEQYF
few	.	TRBV27	TRBJ2-7	TGTGCCAGCAGTTTAACGAAGGGGGGCGAGCAGTACTTC	CASSLTKGGEQYF
few	TRBD1	TRBV20-1	TRBJ2-3	TGCAGTGCTAAGGGATTGGGTGACAGGGCCATAGATACGCAGTATTTT	CSAKGLGDRAIDTQYF
few	.	TRBV27	TRBJ1-2	TGTGCCAGCAGTGCCGCGGGTTGGAACTATGGCTACACCTTC	CASSAAGWNYGYTF
many	TRBD1	TRBV3-1	TRBJ1-2	TGTGCCAGCAGCCCAGGGGGAGCGCGTGGCTACACCTTC	CASSPGGARGYTF
few	.	TRBV20-1	TRBJ2-3	TGCAGTGCTAGCAACCGGGACCGCGGGACAGATACGCAGTATTTT	CSASNRDRGTDTQYF
many	.	TRBV3-1	TRBJ2-6	TGTGCCAGCAGCCAAAAGGGCTCTGGGGCCAACGTCCTGACTTTC	CASSQKGSGANVLTF
.	.	TRBV9	TRBJ2-1	TGTGCCAGCAGCACTAGGACCAATTCCTACAATGAGCAGTTCTTC	CASSTRTNSYNEQFF
many	TRBD1	TRBV3-1	TRBJ2-7	TGTGCCAGCAGCCATTGGGACAGGGTTTACGAGCAGTACTTC	CASSHWDRVYEQYF
many	.	TRBV7-3	TRBJ1-1	TGTGCCAGCAGCGTGACAGTACAGACTGAAGCTTTCTTT	CASSVTVQTEAFF
many	TRBD2	TRBV5-6	TRBJ2-7	TGTGCCAGCAGCTTGGGACTAGCGGAGATACCTTGGTACGAGCAGTACTTC	CASSLGLAEIPWYEQYF
.	.	TRBV7-9	TRBJ2-7	TGTGCCAGCAGCTTACCCGCAGACGGTTACGAGCAGTACTTC	CASSLPADGYEQYF
many	.	TRBV18	TRBJ2-5	TGTGCCAGCTCACCAGGGACATTAGGAGAGACCCAGTACTTC	CASSPGTLGETQYF
.	.	TRBV6-2/TRBV6-3	TRBJ2-4	TGTGCCAGCACCCCATCGGGTGGGATCCCCAAAAACATTCAGTACTTC	CASTPSGGIPKNIQYF
.	.	TRBV6-2/TRBV6-3	TRBJ2-7	TGTGCCAGCAGCCCAAACTTGGGTATCGAGCAGTACTTC	CASSPNLGIEQYF
few	.	TRBV7-2	TRBJ2-7	TGTGCCAGCAGCTTAAAAGAGGGGACCTACGAGCAGTACTTC	CASSLKEGTYEQYF
few	.	TRBV5-1	TRBJ1-3	TGCGCCAGCAGCTTGGAGGGGGGCGTTGGAAACACCATATATTTT	CASSLEGGVGNTIYF
few	.	TRBV6-5	TRBJ2-7	TGTGCCAGCAGTTACCCGCAGGGTCAGGACGAGCAGTACTTC	CASSYPQGQDEQYF
few	.	TRBV15	TRBJ1-4	TGTGCCACCAGCAGAGGGGAGCCTAATGAAAAACTGTTTTTT	CATSRGEPNEKLFF
few	.	TRBV7-2	TRBJ1-5	TGTGCCAGCAGCCCCGGCCGGGGGGCTCAGCCCCAGCATTTT	CASSPGRGAQPQHF
many	.	TRBV7-9	TRBJ1-1	TGTGCCAGCAGCCCTTGGCGGGACACGAACACTGAAGCTTTCTTT	CASSPWRDTNTEAFF
many	.	TRBV7-3	TRBJ2-2	TGTGCCAGCTCGCGCGGGAACACCGGGGAGCTGTTTTTT	CASSRGNTGELFF
many	.	TRBV12-5	TRBJ1-3	TGTGCTAGTGGTTTGGTACCTGGAAACACCATATATTTT	CASGLVPGNTIYF
.	TRBD2	TRBV20-1	TRBJ2-1	TGCAGTGCTAGATTCCCCGGGGGAGCGGGAGCCTACAATGAGCAGTTCTTC	CSARFPGGAGAYNEQFF
many	TRBD2	TRBV14	TRBJ2-7	TGTGCCAGCAGCCAATTGGCTTTCAGGACTAGCGGGAACCACTACGAGCAGTACTTC	CASSQLAFRTSGNHYEQYF
.	TRBD1	TRBV19	TRBJ2-7	TGTGCCAGTAGTGCCGCTCCAGGGGGTAGAATCTCCTACGAGCAGTACTTC	CASSAAPGGRISYEQYF